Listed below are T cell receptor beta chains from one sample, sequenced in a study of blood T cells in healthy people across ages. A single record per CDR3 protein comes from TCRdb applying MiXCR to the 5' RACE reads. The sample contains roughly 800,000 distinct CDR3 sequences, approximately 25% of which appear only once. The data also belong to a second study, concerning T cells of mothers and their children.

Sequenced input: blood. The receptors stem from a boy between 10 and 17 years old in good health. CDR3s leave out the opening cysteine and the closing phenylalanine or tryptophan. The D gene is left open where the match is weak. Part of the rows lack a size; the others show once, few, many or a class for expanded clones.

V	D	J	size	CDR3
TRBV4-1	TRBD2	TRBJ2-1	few	ASSQEARGSFEQF
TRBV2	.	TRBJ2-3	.	ASQGDPDTDTQY
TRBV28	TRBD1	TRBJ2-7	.	ASSSRDRGLAGAYEQY
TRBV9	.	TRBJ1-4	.	ASSVVPEGANEKLF
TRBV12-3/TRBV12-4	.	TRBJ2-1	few	ASSRPLYNEQF
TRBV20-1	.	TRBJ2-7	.	SARVQSYEQY
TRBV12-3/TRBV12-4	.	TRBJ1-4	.	ASRLLDEKLF
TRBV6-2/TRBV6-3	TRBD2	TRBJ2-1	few	ASNSHGLAGSAYNEQF
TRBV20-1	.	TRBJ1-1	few	SARVGGGSTEAF
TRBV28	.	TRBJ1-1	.	ASSLGLGENTEAF
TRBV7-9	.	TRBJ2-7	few	ASSLGGVGSYEQY
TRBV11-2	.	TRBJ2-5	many	ASSLVAQAQETQY
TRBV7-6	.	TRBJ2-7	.	ASSIGPNSYEQY
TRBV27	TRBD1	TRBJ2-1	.	ASREGQGYNEQF
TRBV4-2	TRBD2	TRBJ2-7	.	ASSQGAGGWYEQY
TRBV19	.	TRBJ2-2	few	ASSIEGSVNTGELF
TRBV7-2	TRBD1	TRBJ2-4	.	ASSRDRGENIQY
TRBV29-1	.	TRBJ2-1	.	SVVGRLINEQF
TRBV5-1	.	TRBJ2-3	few	ASSLAAGSFTDTQY
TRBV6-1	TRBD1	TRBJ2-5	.	ASSTLLQGAGETQY
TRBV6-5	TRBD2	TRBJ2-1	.	ASSFLTSGEGGQF
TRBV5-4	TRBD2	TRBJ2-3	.	ASSLGSGGVDTQY
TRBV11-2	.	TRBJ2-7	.	ASSLFASYEQY
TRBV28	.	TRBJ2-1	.	ASSFVGSMDEQF
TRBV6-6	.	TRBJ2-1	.	ASSAQGAHEQF
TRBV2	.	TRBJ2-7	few	ASRDGASYEQY
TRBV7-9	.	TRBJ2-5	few	ASSWGAPETQY
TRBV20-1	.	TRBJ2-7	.	SARPRSGVIYEQY
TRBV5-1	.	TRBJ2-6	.	ASSLAVVSNSGANVLT
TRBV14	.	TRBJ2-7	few	ASSQEGRGESEQY
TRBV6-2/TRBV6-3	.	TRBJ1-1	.	ASRAGVTEAS
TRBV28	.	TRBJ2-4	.	AAGQAKNIQY
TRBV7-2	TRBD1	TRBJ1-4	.	ASSSVHRGNGEKLF
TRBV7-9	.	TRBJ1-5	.	ASSPAGEQPQH
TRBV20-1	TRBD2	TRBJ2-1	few	SARDFGLANEQF
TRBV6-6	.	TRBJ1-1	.	ASSQGWVNTEAF
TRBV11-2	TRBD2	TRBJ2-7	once	ASIEGGGSHEQY
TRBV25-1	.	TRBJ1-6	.	ASSDLHLSPLH
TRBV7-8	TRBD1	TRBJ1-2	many	ASSFLGQGAGYGYT
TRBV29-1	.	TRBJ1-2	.	SVVRSGSYGYT
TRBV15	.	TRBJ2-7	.	ATSRDRGSEQY
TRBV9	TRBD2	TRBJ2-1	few	ASSHPTGLAGAYNEQF
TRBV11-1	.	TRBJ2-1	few	ASTHRPGDNEQF
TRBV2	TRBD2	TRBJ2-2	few	ASREPGLAYTGELF
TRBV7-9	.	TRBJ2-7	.	ASSLELSLGEQY
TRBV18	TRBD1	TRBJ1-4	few	ASSPQTGDEKLF
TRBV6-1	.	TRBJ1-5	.	ASSLHWTEYNQPQH
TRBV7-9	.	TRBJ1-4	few	ASSLGPTIEKLF
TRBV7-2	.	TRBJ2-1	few	ASSLRPSNNEQF
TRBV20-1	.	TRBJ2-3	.	SAAPLGSLSTDTQY
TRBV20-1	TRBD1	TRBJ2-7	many	SAVGQGFTYEQY
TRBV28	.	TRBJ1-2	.	ASSPPGADGQGGYT
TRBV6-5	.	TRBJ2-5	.	ASSYGTLLETQY
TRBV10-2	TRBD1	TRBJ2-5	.	ASGQVGETQY
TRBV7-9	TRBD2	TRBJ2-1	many	ASSSIAGGPLGNEQF
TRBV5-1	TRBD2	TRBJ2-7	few	ASSATGGSYEQY
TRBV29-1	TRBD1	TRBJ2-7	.	SVEDPGQGNYEQY
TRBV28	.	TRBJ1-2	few	ASSFTGGYGYT
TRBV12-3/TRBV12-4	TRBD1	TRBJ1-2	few	ASRLQGARGYT
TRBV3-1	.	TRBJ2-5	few	ASSVRGAQTQY